Below are 25 T cell receptor beta chains sequenced from a single sample in a study of lymphopenia after photon versus proton radiotherapy. TCRdb's copy holds only in-frame clones and misses some; the assay was immunoSEQ multiplex PCR. The data hold about 25,000 clones, with about 91% observed a single time. The source was peripheral blood, collected from a patient treated with photon-based radiotherapy. All receptors derive from a man in his fifties with gastric cancer.

The V and J genes are TRBV6-4 and TRBJ1-2; D perhaps matches TRBD1 (5 bases). This CDR3 is 15 amino acids long. V was shortened by 6 bases and J by 4 bases, with 18 bases between the two germline ends. Germline CDR1 and CDR2: MRHNA and SNTAGT. In DNA, the CDR3 is TGTGCCAGCAGCATCGACCACAGGATCAGCTATGGCTACACCTTC. Amino acids: CASSIDHRISYGYTF.

The rearrangement uses TRBV6-1 and TRBJ1-2, with 9 bases that match TRBD1. The CDR3 runs 13 residues. V trimming: 6 bases; J trimming: 10 bases; junction bases outside the gene matches: 9. Germline loops: CDR1 MNHNS, CDR2 SASEGT. The CDR3 sequence is CASSLRTGEYYTF. The CDR3 coding sequence is TGTGCCAGCAGCCTCCGGACAGGGGAGTACTACACCTTC.

The V call is TRBV5-6, the J call TRBJ1-2; no definite D call. The germline CDR1 and CDR2 sequences are SGHDT and YYEEEE. The V end was cut by 6 bases, the J end by 6 bases, with 15 bases between. The CDR3 totals 13 residues. The chain's CDR3 is CASTLDRVDGYTF. DNA of the CDR3: TGTGCCAGCACCCTGGACCGGGTAGATGGCTACACCTTC.

This clone was counted only a few times. The rearrangement links TRBV25-1 to TRBJ2-1; perhaps TRBD2 as D (6 bases). The germline V and J ends were trimmed by 4 bases and 4 bases, with 14 bases remaining between them. Germline V gene lookup returns CDR1 MGHDK and CDR2 SYGVNS. The CDR3 length is 15 residues. The CDR3 nucleotides are TGTGCCAGCAGTGCATCCCGGGACTTGTACAATGAGCAGTTCTTC. Translation: CASSASRDLYNEQFF.

The rearrangement uses TRBV4-3 and TRBJ2-1; D might be TRBD1 (5 bases). Germline V gene sequence: CDR1 LGHNA, CDR2 YSLEER. This CDR3 region has 13 residues. V was pared by 4 bases and J by 5 bases, with 9 bases between. Here the CDR3 DNA reads TGCGCCAGCAGCCCAGACAGTCACAATGAGCAGTTCTTC. The encoded protein is CASSPDSHNEQFF.

This clone was counted between two and nine times. The rearrangement links TRBV25-1 to TRBJ2-2, with 8 bases fitting TRBD1. The CDR3 spans 16 residues. CDR1 MGHDK and CDR2 SYGVNS come from the germline V gene. The ends lost 3 bases at V and 0 bases at J; junction bases unmatched: 3. CDR3 sequence (DNA): TGTGCCAGCAGTGACAGGGGGCGACCGAACACCGGGGAGCTGTTTTTT. It specifies CASSDRGRPNTGELFF.

This chain uses TRBV5-4 with TRBJ1-2; TRBD1 matches 9 bases. The CDR3 has 13 residues. With V trimmed by 2 bases and J by 6 bases, 2 bases remained unmatched. CDR1 and CDR2 (germline): SGHNT, YYREEE (reference sequence). CDR3 bases: TGTGCCAGCAGCTTACAGGGGGCGCATGGCTACACCTTC. It codes for CASSLQGAHGYTF.

As regards this clone: The same CDR3 also results from other DNA sequences found in this sample. The chain carries TRBV6-4 and TRBJ2-1; TRBD2 matches 14 bases. This CDR3 comprises 15 residues. With V trimmed by 4 bases and J by 9 bases, 5 bases remained unmatched. The germline gives CDR1 MRHNA, CDR2 SNTAGT. The CDR3 loop reads CASSGLAGGPGEQFF. CDR3 nucleotides: TGTGCCAGCAGTGGACTAGCGGGGGGGCCTGGTGAGCAGTTCTTC.

The chain is built from TRBV10-3 and TRBJ2-5, with D perhaps matching TRBD1 (6 bases). Trimming shortened V by 10 bases and J by 1 base, and 10 bases separated the two germline ends. The CDR3 is made up of 12 amino acids. In germline, CDR1 is ENHRY, CDR2 SYGVKD. This CDR3 is CARGQIQETQYF. The CDR3 DNA reads TGTGCCAGGGGGCAGATCCAAGAGACCCAGTACTTC.

This clone has a handful of counts. The chain has TRBV2 and TRBJ2-7; 13 nucleotides match TRBD2. This CDR3 contains 16 residues. Germline loops: CDR1 SNHLY, CDR2 FYNNEI. The trim removed 4 bases at V and 2 bases at J, leaving 5 bases unmatched. The CDR3 nucleotides read TGTGCCAGCAGTGTAACTAGCGGGGGGGGAGCCTACGAGCAGTACTTC. Encoded protein: CASSVTSGGGAYEQYF. The full variable domain, with the rest looked up from reference TRBV2 and TRBJ2-7, is EPEVTQTPSHQVTQMGQEVILRCVPISNHLYFYWYRQILGQKVEFLVSFYNNEISEKSEIFDDQFSVERPDGSNFTLKIRSTKLEDSAMYFCASSVTSGGGAYEQYFGPGTRLTVT.

This clone was counted only a few times. The V gene is TRBV18, the J gene TRBJ2-7; no reliable D call. The CDR3 is 13 residues long. CDR1 is KGHSH and CDR2 is LQKENI in the germline V gene. Between the trimmed V and J ends, which lost 0 bases and 3 bases, there was a span of 6 bases. In DNA form, the CDR3 reads TGTGCCAGCTCACCACCGGCCGGCTACGAGCAGTACTTC. It encodes CASSPPAGYEQYF.

This clone is deemed medium-sized (0.01 to 0.1%). The rearrangement links TRBV10-3 to TRBJ2-7, with D perhaps matching TRBD2 (6 bases). V lost 2 bases and J lost 6, with 11 bases in between. Germline V gene lookup returns CDR1 ENHRY and CDR2 SYGVKD. The CDR3 spans 13 residues. CDR3 sequence (DNA): TGTGCCATCAGTGAGGGCCGGGGGAGCGAGCAGTACGTC. This translates into CAISEGRGSEQYV.

V gene TRBV7-8 combines with J gene TRBJ2-2; no definite D call. The CDR3 totals 17 residues. The ends were cut back, 1 base at V and 2 bases at J, with 14 bases in the middle. Germline V gene data show CDR1 as SGHVS and CDR2 as FQNEAQ. The DNA for the CDR3 is TGTGCCAGCAGCTTAGGGATTAGGACCGCTAACACCGGGGAGCTGTTTTTT. This gives the protein CASSLGIRTANTGELFF. The entire variable domain, with the rest obtained from reference TRBV7-8 and TRBJ2-2, is as follows: GAGVSQSPRYKVAKRGQDVALRCDPISGHVSLFWYQQALGQGPEFLTYFQNEAQLDKSGLPSDRFFAERPEGSVSTLKIQRTQQEDSAVYLCASSLGIRTANTGELFFGEGSRLTVL.

V gene TRBV30 combines with J gene TRBJ2-5; TRBD1 is a possible D gene (6 bases). The CDR3 is 13 amino acids. Germline-derived CDR1 and CDR2 are GTSNPN and SVGIG (reference sequence). Trimming left V 4 bases short and J 4 bases short, with 13 bases between. Here the CDR3 reads CAWKGRGRETQYF. The DNA for the CDR3 is TGTGCCTGGAAAGGCAGGGGAAGAGAGACCCAGTACTTC.

CDR3 sequence (DNA): TGTGCTAGTGGTCGAGGGACAGGGGGCACCGGGGAGCTGTTTTTT. Its translation is CASGRGTGGTGELFF. This rearrangement joins TRBV12-5 to TRBJ2-2, with 11 bases that match TRBD1. V lost 5 bases and J lost 4; bases outside the gene matches: 3. CDR3 length: 15 amino acids. From germline, CDR1 is LGHNT and CDR2 FRNRAP.

The V call is TRBV10-3, the J call TRBJ2-1; D possibly matches TRBD1 or TRBD2 (6 bases each). The germline V gene encodes CDR1 ENHRY and CDR2 SYGVKD. CDR3 length equals 14 residues. V gave up 0 bases and J gave up 6 bases, with 9 bases separating them. CDR3 amino acids: CAISESGGVNEQFF. The CDR3 DNA is TGTGCCATCAGTGAGTCCGGGGGCGTCAATGAGCAGTTCTTC.

The chain is built from TRBV5-6 and TRBJ1-5, with no clear D. Trimming took 4 bases from V and 9 from J, leaving 23 bases between them. CDR1 and CDR2 (germline): SGHDT, YYEEEE. The CDR3 extends over 16 amino acids. Here the CDR3 DNA reads TGTGCCAGCAGCGCCTCGGACTTGCTCCGAGAGGGGCCCCAGCATTTT. Translating it yields CASSASDLLREGPQHF.

The CDR3 DNA reads TGTGCCAGTAGTATAGATCGTTTTGCCGAGCAGTTCTTC. It codes for CASSIDRFAEQFF. V usage is TRBV19 and J usage is TRBJ2-1; D remains unclear. Germline V lookup: CDR1 LNHDA, CDR2 SQIVND (reference sequence). With 0 bases removed from V and 10 bases from J, the gap between germline ends came to 10 bases. CDR3 size: 13 residues.

This rearrangement joins TRBV4-3 to TRBJ2-7; D assignment may be TRBD1 or TRBD2 (5 bases each). This CDR3 spans 16 amino acids. Germline V gene data show CDR1 as LGHNA and CDR2 as YSLEER. V was shortened by 2 bases and J by 1 base, with 15 bases between the two germline ends. CDR3: CASSQRIGTVSYEQYF. As DNA, the CDR3 is TGCGCCAGCAGCCAACGGATCGGGACGGTATCCTACGAGCAGTACTTC.

The rearrangement joins TRBV30 to TRBJ1-1, with 11 bases matching TRBD1. In germline, CDR1 is GTSNPN, CDR2 SVGIG (reference sequence). The CDR3 extends over 15 amino acids. J was trimmed by 1 base and V by 6 bases; bases with no gene match: 7. The CDR3 region has the DNA TGTGCCTGTCGGACAGGGGGCGTGGGGAACACTGAAGCTTTCTTT. Protein: CACRTGGVGNTEAFF.

CDR3 sequence: CASSKEAQVGELFF. Here the CDR3 DNA reads TGTGCCAGCAGCAAAGAGGCGCAGGTCGGGGAGCTGTTTTTT. The chain recombines TRBV11-2 with TRBJ2-2; D unresolved. V was trimmed by 5 bases and J by 7 bases, leaving 14 bases between them. The length of the CDR3 is 14 residues. CDR1 and CDR2 from the germline V gene are SGHAT and FQNNGV.

The chain carries TRBV6-1 and TRBJ2-7, with 10 bases lining up with TRBD1. Germline V CDR1 and CDR2: MNHNS, SASEGT. The length of the CDR3 is 15 residues. V shed 1 base and J 0 bases; nucleotides not matched to a gene: 0. CDR3 protein: CASSEGTGGSYEQYF. CDR3 coding DNA: TGTGCCAGCAGTGAAGGGACAGGGGGCTCCTACGAGCAGTACTTC.

This clone came up once. This rearrangement joins TRBV5-1 to TRBJ2-3; D is ambiguous. Germline V CDR1 and CDR2: SGHRS, YFSETQ. The CDR3 length is 14 residues. The V and J ends lost 0 bases and 2 bases respectively, with 7 bases between them. The CDR3: CASSLGEDTDTQYF. The CDR3 DNA reads TGCGCCAGCAGCTTGGGGGAAGACACAGATACGCAGTATTTT.

This chain links TRBV7-2 with TRBJ1-5; the D gene is possibly TRBD1 (5 bases). Trimming cost V 0 bases and J 0 bases, with 12 bases left between them. This CDR3 has 17 amino acids. Germline CDR1 SGHTA, CDR2 FQGNSA. The CDR3 protein is CASSLAGTGYSNQPQHF. The CDR3 DNA reads TGTGCCAGCAGCTTAGCAGGGACGGGTTATAGCAATCAGCCCCAGCATTTT.

In DNA, the CDR3 is TGTGCCTGGAGTGTACTTGGACGGATCAATCAGCCCCAGCATTTT. Its protein product is CAWSVLGRINQPQHF. This chain joins TRBV30 and TRBJ1-5; D gene ambiguous. The CDR3 is made up of 15 amino acids. Trimming took 0 bases from V and 3 from J, leaving 12 bases between them. Germline V lookup: CDR1 GTSNPN, CDR2 SVGIG (reference sequence).